These 6 T cell receptor beta chains were sequenced from one sample in a study of blood T cell repertoires in COVID-19. Generated by immunoSEQ multiplex PCR, the TCRdb table keeps only in-frame clones and is missing some. The sample includes some 45,000 clones, around 92% of them seen just once. Input material: peripheral blood. The source is a human donor in a cohort sampled during active COVID-19.

This chain joins TRBV21-1 and TRBJ2-1; the D call of TRBD2 is as the table states it, not checked on the DNA. TRBV21-1 is described as a pseudogene. This CDR3 spans 18 amino acids. This CDR3 is CASSEGLAGGSSYNEQFF. CDR3 nucleotide sequence: TGTGCCAGCAGCGAGGGACTAGCGGGGGGAAGCTCCTACAATGAGCAGTTCTTC.

The chain recombines TRBV12-3 or TRBV12-4 with TRBJ2-2; no definite D call. The CDR3 spans 12 residues. Trimming removed 4 bases from V and 5 bases from J, with 5 bases in between. The CDR3 coding sequence is TGTGCCAGCAGTTCTCGTACCGGGGAGCTGTTTTTT. It specifies CASSSRTGELFF.

CDR3 region: CASSVTGTGGDYGYTF. CDR3 nucleotide sequence: TGTGCCAGCAGTGTAACCGGGACAGGTGGTGACTATGGCTACACCTTC. The V and J genes are TRBV2 and TRBJ1-2; 8 nucleotides agree with TRBD1. CDR1 and CDR2 (germline): SNHLY, FYNNEI. The J segment lost 3 bases and the V segment lost 4 bases, leaving 10 bases of the junction unmatched. The CDR3 is made up of 16 amino acids.

The sample holds one count of this clone. CDR3 DNA sequence: TGTGCCAGTAGGGGTGGCACAGTGGAAGCTTTCTTT. This codes for CASRGGTVEAFF. The V gene is TRBV19, the J gene TRBJ1-1; D is unresolved. V was shortened by 6 bases and J by 8 bases, with 13 bases between the two germline ends. CDR3 length: 12 residues. The germline V gene has CDR1 LNHDA and CDR2 SQIVND (reference sequence).

This sequence joins TRBV14 and TRBJ1-6; TRBD1 agrees at 7 bases. Germline CDR1 SGHDN, CDR2 FVKESK. The CDR3 extends over 16 amino acids. Trimming at V came to 1 base and at J to 10 bases, leaving 10 bases not matched to a gene. This CDR3 reads CASSQGPDRVYSPLHF. The DNA for the CDR3 is TGTGCCAGCAGCCAAGGCCCAGACAGGGTGTACTCACCCCTCCACTTT.

The rearrangement joins TRBV6-5 to TRBJ2-2; perhaps TRBD1 as D (5 bases). V dropped 2 bases and J dropped 6 bases, with 16 bases sitting between them. The germline V gene has CDR1 MNHEY and CDR2 SVGAGI. The CDR3 covers 16 residues. The chain's CDR3 is CASSYLAAGYAGELFF. CDR3 in DNA: TGTGCCAGCAGTTACCTTGCGGCAGGGTACGCCGGGGAGCTGTTTTTT.